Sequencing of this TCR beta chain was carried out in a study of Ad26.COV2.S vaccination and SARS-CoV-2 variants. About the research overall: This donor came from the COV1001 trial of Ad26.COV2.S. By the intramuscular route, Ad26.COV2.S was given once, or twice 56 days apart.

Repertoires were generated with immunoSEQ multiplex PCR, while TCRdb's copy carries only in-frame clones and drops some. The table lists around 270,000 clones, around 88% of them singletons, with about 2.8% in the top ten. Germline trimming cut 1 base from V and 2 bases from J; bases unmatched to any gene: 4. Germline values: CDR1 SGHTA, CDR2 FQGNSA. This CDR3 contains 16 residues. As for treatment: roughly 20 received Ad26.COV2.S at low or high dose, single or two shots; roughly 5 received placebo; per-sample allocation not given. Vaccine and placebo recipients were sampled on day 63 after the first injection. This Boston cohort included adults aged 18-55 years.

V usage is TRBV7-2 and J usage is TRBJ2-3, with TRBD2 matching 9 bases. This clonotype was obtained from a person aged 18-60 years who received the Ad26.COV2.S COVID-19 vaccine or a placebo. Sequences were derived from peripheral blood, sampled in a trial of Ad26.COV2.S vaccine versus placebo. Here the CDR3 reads CASSLGLAGPTDTQYF. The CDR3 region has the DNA TGTGCCAGCAGCTTAGGGCTAGCGGGACCCACAGATACGCAGTATTTT.